The clone carrying this TCR beta chain showed up many times. Its antigen is not identified. TCRdb reprocessed the PCR reads using MiXCR. This sample carries some 36,000 clones, roughly 17% of them seen once, and the ten largest clones take 5% to 8%. This sample is drawn from a study of metastatic and nonmetastatic thyroid tumors. Notes on the study in general: In blood and tumor, TCR beta diversity was reportedly significantly higher in malignant thyroid tumors than in benign nodules.

No treatment had been given to any patient before thyroid surgery. The TCR originated in a male donor with papillary thyroid cancer or a benign thyroid nodule (not recorded which). Some clones in this sample may be carry-over from other donors' samples. Sequencing used blood.

Here the CDR3 reads CASSWSGDQPQHF. Here the CDR3 DNA reads TGCGCCAGCAGCTGGTCAGGGGATCAGCCCCAGCATTTT. The chain is built from TRBV5-1 and TRBJ1-5; D may be TRBD1 (6 bases). This CDR3 spans 13 amino acids. Trimming took 3 bases from V and 5 from J, leaving 9 bases between them. In germline, CDR1 is SGHRS, CDR2 YFSETQ.